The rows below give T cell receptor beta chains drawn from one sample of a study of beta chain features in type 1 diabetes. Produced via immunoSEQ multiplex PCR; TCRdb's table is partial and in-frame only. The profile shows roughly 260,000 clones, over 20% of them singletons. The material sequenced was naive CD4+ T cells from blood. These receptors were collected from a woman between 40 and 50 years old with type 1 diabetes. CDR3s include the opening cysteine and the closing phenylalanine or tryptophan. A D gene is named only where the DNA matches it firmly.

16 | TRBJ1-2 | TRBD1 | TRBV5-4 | CASSLAGTGLDYGYTF
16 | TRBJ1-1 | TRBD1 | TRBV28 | CASSGGGQIMNTEAFF
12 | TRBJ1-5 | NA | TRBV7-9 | CASSFLNQPQHF
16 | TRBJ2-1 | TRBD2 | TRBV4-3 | CASSQGRGGRRNEQFF
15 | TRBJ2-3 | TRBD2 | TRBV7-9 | CASSLALAAGDTQYF
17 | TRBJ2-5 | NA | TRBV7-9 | CASSLGTPGRAWETQYF
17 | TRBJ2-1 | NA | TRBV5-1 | CASSPRSGGGPYNEQFF
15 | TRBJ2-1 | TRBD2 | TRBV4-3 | CASSQEGPAGDEQFF
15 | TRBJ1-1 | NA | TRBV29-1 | CSVEGIDNRNTEAFF
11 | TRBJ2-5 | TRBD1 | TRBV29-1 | CSVAGGETQYF
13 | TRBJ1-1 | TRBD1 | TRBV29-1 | CSVYGQENTEAFF
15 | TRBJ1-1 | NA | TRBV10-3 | CAISVAKSMNTEAFF
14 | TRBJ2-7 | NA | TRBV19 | CASSTQAFSYEQYF
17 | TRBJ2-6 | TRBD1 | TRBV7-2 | CASSVRDRYSGANVLTF
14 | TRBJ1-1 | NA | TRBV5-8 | CASSLGGGNTEAFF
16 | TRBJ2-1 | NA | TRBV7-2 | CASSPGGAVSYNEQFF
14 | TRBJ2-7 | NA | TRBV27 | CASSSRGKGYEQYF
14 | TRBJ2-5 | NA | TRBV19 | CASSITGPPETQYF
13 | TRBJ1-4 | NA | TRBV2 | CAITRFMGEKLFF
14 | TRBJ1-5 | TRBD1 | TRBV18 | CASSPDRDAQPQHF
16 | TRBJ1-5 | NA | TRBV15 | CATSRERVGSNQPQHF
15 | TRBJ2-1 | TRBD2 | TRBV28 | CASSLIEASGTEQFF